The 5 T cell receptor beta chains below all came from one sample that was sequenced in a study of regulatory T cells. The study's findings and limits: In CD3G-deficient patients, conventional CD4+ T cells were enriched for hydrophobic CDR3 residues at positions 6 and 7.

Antigen specificity for these receptors is unknown. The PCR used 52 TRBV and 13 TRBJ primers. Method: immunoSEQ multiplex PCR; TCRdb's copy keeps in-frame clones and lacks some. Of around 29,000 clones in the sample, just under 95% were seen once. Sequenced: conventional CD4+ T cells sorted from blood. These receptors all come from a person under 35 with CD3G deficiency.

The rearrangement uses TRBV5-1 and TRBJ1-2, with 11 bases matching TRBD1. After removal of 4 bases from V and 5 bases from J, the junction contained 4 bases not matched to a gene. Germline V gives CDR1 SGHRS, CDR2 YFSETQ. CDR3 length: 14 amino acids. The CDR3 loop is CASSRTGGGYGYTF. Here the CDR3 DNA reads TGCGCCAGCAGCAGGACAGGGGGCGGATATGGCTACACCTTC.

The chain is built from TRBV11-2 and TRBJ2-7, with no clear D. The CDR3 spans 11 residues. Trimming removed 1 base from V and 5 bases from J, with 3 bases in between. CDR1 is SGHAT and CDR2 is FQNNGV in the germline V gene. The CDR3: CASSLADEQYF. CDR3 DNA: TGTGCCAGCAGCTTAGCTGACGAGCAGTACTTC.

The chain employs TRBV6-1 and TRBJ1-4; D gene uncertain. The V and J ends lost 2 bases and 8 bases respectively, with 12 bases between them. This CDR3 contains 14 residues. Germline assignment: CDR1 MNHNS and CDR2 SASEGT. CDR3 protein: CASSEQGMGEKLFF. The CDR3 DNA follows: TGTGCCAGCAGTGAACAAGGGATGGGAGAAAAACTGTTTTTT.

In nucleotides, the CDR3 is TGTGCCAGTAGTCGGCGTGGGGACTCGAACACCGGGGAGCTGTTTTTT. Its translation: CASSRRGDSNTGELFF. The V call is TRBV19, the J call TRBJ2-2, with D tentatively TRBD2 (6 bases). Germline V gene data show CDR1 as LNHDA and CDR2 as SQIVND (reference sequence). This CDR3 spans 16 amino acids. Trimming left V 5 bases short and J 0 bases short, with 13 bases between.

The gene calls are TRBV18 and TRBJ2-6; TRBD1 is a possible D gene (6 bases). The germline V and J ends were trimmed by 4 bases and 0 bases, with 13 bases remaining between them. The CDR3 has 17 residues. Germline values: CDR1 KGHSH, CDR2 LQKENI. The CDR3 region has the DNA TGTGCCAGCTCACTTCTTACAGGGATCTCTGGGGCCAACGTCCTGACTTTC. Translated, it gives CASSLLTGISGANVLTF.